These 26 T cell receptor beta chains originate from one sample sequenced in a study of STAT5B mutations in CD4+ large granular lymphocyte leukemia. This table comes from immunoSEQ multiplex PCR, and its TCRdb copy is limited to in-frame clones, with some not included. The data hold roughly 48,000 clones, with approximately 70% observed a single time. Sequencing was done on a sample of CD4+ T cells from blood buffy coats. These receptors were collected from a human donor in good health.

The genes are TRBV6-6 and TRBJ1-2; D is unclear. Looked up from germline, CDR1 is MNHNY and CDR2 is SVGAGI (reference sequence). CDR3 length: 11 residues. Deletions cut 6 bases from V and 8 bases from J, with 10 bases between. This CDR3 reads CASSHTEGYTF. Here the CDR3 DNA reads TGTGCCAGCAGCCACACGGAGGGCTACACCTTC.

The chain uses TRBV2 and TRBJ2-6; 7 bases fit TRBD2. The J segment lost 0 bases and the V segment lost 5 bases, leaving 7 bases of the junction unmatched. Germline V CDR1 and CDR2: SNHLY, FYNNEI. The CDR3 has 17 amino acids. The CDR3 sequence: CASSWEGPSSGANVLTF. DNA for the CDR3: TGTGCCAGCAGTTGGGAGGGGCCCTCCTCTGGGGCCAACGTCCTGACTTTC.

The CDR3 is CASSFGLAPYEQYV. The CDR3 nucleotides are TGTGCCAGCAGCTTTGGACTCGCCCCATACGAGCAGTACGTC. This chain uses TRBV5-4 with TRBJ2-7, with a weak D call TRBD2 (5 bases). CDR1 is SGHNT and CDR2 is YYREEE in the germline V gene (reference sequence). There are 14 residues in the CDR3. With 2 bases removed from V and 4 bases from J, the gap between germline ends came to 13 bases.

The chain recombines TRBV6-4 with TRBJ2-7, with TRBD2 matching 8 bases. The germline gives CDR1 MRHNA, CDR2 SNTAGT. The CDR3 totals 16 residues. V dropped 2 bases and J dropped 2; count of bases not matched to a gene: 8. The CDR3, as DNA: TGTGCCAGCAGTGACCTGAGGACTAGCCGAACCTACGAGCAGTACGTC. It encodes CASSDLRTSRTYEQYV.

CDR3: CASSLNPGGLQETQYF. CDR3 nucleotides: TGTGCCAGCAGCTTAAATCCAGGGGGCTTGCAAGAGACCCAGTACTTC. The chain recombines TRBV7-2 with TRBJ2-5; 8 bases are shared with TRBD1. This CDR3 contains 16 residues. The germline gives CDR1 SGHTA, CDR2 FQGNSA. V gave up 2 bases and J gave up 2 bases; unmatched junction bases: 7.

V and J are TRBV7-9 and TRBJ2-1, with TRBD2 matching over 9 bases. This CDR3 is 16 amino acids long. The V and J ends lost 5 bases and 8 bases, in that order; junction bases with no gene match: 13. Germline V lookup: CDR1 SEHNR, CDR2 FQNEAQ (reference sequence). The CDR3 here is CASSPPGGGGAYEQFF. The CDR3 DNA reads as TGTGCCAGCAGCCCCCCGGGGGGCGGGGGGGCATATGAGCAGTTCTTC.

V and J are TRBV27 and TRBJ1-6; D perhaps matches TRBD1 (6 bases). The CDR3 loop spans 14 amino acids. V was pared by 2 bases and J by 14 bases, with 16 bases between. Looked up from germline, CDR1 is MNHEY and CDR2 is SMNVEV (reference sequence). CDR3 loop: CASSLTGQIKALHF. The CDR3 DNA sequence: TGTGCCAGCAGTTTAACCGGACAGATTAAGGCCCTCCACTTT.

This clone was seen only a few times. The chain is built from TRBV5-1 and TRBJ2-1; D is ambiguous. V was cut by 0 bases and J by 7 bases, with 5 bases left in between. In germline, CDR1 is SGHRS, CDR2 YFSETQ. CDR3 size: 12 residues. CDR3 nucleotide sequence: TGCGCCAGCAGCTTGGAGGGTAATGAGCAGTTCTTC. Protein product: CASSLEGNEQFF.

This clone has only a few counts. The chain couples TRBV28 to TRBJ1-4; weak D call: TRBD1 (6 bases). This CDR3 spans 11 amino acids. V gave up 6 bases and J gave up 11 bases, with 10 bases separating them. CDR1 and CDR2 from the germline V gene are MDHEN and SYDVKM. DNA of the CDR3: TGTGCCAGCAGAAACAGGGTCAAACTGTTTTTT. The encoded protein is CASRNRVKLFF.

V and J are TRBV7-9 and TRBJ1-3, with TRBD1 as a possible D gene (6 bases). Germline CDR1 reads SEHNR; CDR2 reads FQNEAQ (reference sequence). CDR3 length: 14 amino acids. The ends were cut back, 6 bases at V and 0 bases at J, with 9 bases in the middle. The CDR3 DNA is TGTGCCAGCAGACCGGACAGCTCTGGAAACACCATATATTTT. Encoded protein: CASRPDSSGNTIYF.

This clone has only a few counts. The rearrangement joins TRBV7-9 to TRBJ1-3; 7 positions agree with TRBD1. Trimming removed 7 bases from V and 0 bases from J; junction bases left unmatched: 6. CDR1 is SEHNR, CDR2 FQNEAQ, per germline (reference sequence). This CDR3 has 15 residues. The CDR3, as DNA: TGTGCCAGCATCACCGACAGGGACTCTGGAAACACCATATATTTT. Translation gives CASITDRDSGNTIYF.

The chain has TRBV28 and TRBJ1-2, with a weak D call TRBD1 (5 bases). The CDR3 loop spans 12 amino acids. The germline CDR1 and CDR2 sequences are MDHEN and SYDVKM. The V end was cut by 3 bases, the J end by 8 bases, with 10 bases between. DNA for the CDR3: TGTGCCAGCAGTTTGGCAGGGAGCGGCTACACCTTC. It yields the protein CASSLAGSGYTF.

This clone was recorded only once. The CDR3: CASSIVWQETQYF. The CDR3 coding sequence is TGTGCCAGTAGTATAGTCTGGCAAGAGACCCAGTACTTC. This chain uses TRBV19 with TRBJ2-5; no firm D call. From germline, CDR1 is LNHDA and CDR2 SQIVND (reference sequence). Deletions cut 1 base from V and 2 bases from J, with 5 bases between. The CDR3 totals 13 residues. The full variable domain, in which reference TRBV19 and TRBJ2-5 provide the parts outside the CDR3, is DGGITQSPKYLFRKEGQNVTLSCEQNLNHDAMYWYRQDPGQGLRLIYYSQIVNDFQKGDIAEGYSVSREKKESFPLTVTSAQKNPTAFYLCASSIVWQETQYFGPGTRLLVL.

V and J are TRBV30 and TRBJ1-2; D is ambiguous. Germline V lookup: CDR1 GTSNPN, CDR2 SVGIG (reference sequence). This CDR3 has 15 residues. V lost 5 bases to trimming and J lost 0 bases, with 16 bases between them. CDR3 sequence (DNA): TGTGCCTGGGTTCGGTGGGAACAGCCTAACTATGGCTACACCTTC. It translates to CAWVRWEQPNYGYTF. The full variable domain, completed using reference TRBV30 and TRBJ1-2, is SQTIHQWPATLVQPVGSPLSLECTVEGTSNPNLYWYRQAAGRGLQLLFYSVGIGQISSEVPQNLSASRPQDRQFILSSKKLLLSDSGFYLCAWVRWEQPNYGYTFGSGTRLTVV.

This sequence joins TRBV18 and TRBJ1-3; tentative D call: TRBD1 (6 bases). The CDR3 runs to 18 residues. The germline gives CDR1 KGHSH, CDR2 LQKENI. Trimming pared 3 bases from V and 0 bases from J, leaving 18 bases between. CDR3 nucleotide sequence: TGTGCCAGCTCACCGGGGGGCAGGGCCGAGACCTCTGGAAACACCATATATTTT. Translating gives CASSPGGRAETSGNTIYF.

The genes are TRBV6-5 and TRBJ2-7; D possibly uses TRBD1 or TRBD2 (5 bases each). CDR3 length equals 13 residues. The germline CDR1 and CDR2 sequences are MNHEY and SVGAGI. V lost 6 bases and J lost 6, with 15 bases in between. CDR3 DNA sequence: TGTGCCAGCAGCGACTGGGGGTTAGGCGAGCAGTACTTC. Residues: CASSDWGLGEQYF.

This chain uses TRBV5-1 with TRBJ2-2; D gene uncertain. Germline loops: CDR1 SGHRS, CDR2 YFSETQ. The CDR3 extends over 16 amino acids. The V end lost 0 bases, the J end lost 2 bases, and 11 bases lay between the germline ends. The CDR3 region has the DNA TGCGCCAGCAGCTTGGCCCTTTATAGCAACACCGGGGAGCTGTTTTTT. Translated: CASSLALYSNTGELFF.

The chain is built from TRBV4-2 and TRBJ2-2; TRBD2 matches 11 bases. The CDR3 consists of 19 residues. Germline CDR1 reads LGHNA; CDR2 reads YNFKEQ. V trimming: 0 bases; J trimming: 7 bases; junction bases outside the gene matches: 13. In nucleotides, the CDR3 is TGTGCCAGCAGCCAAGACCTTCTAGCGGGGGGCTTACAGATCGGGGAGCTGTTTTTT. It translates to CASSQDLLAGGLQIGELFF.

There are a few counts of this clone. The chain combines TRBV6-6 with TRBJ2-7; D is possibly TRBD2 (5 bases). Trimming removed 9 bases at V and 1 base at J, with 16 bases between. Germline-derived CDR1 and CDR2 are MNHNY and SVGAGI (reference sequence). This CDR3 contains 14 residues. CDR3 sequence reads: CASHGESGSYEQYV. The CDR3 coding sequence is TGTGCCAGTCACGGGGAAAGTGGGTCCTACGAGCAGTACGTC.

Turning to this clone: One junction end does not reproduce the germline sequence, and a read error may be involved. V is TRBV7-7 and J is TRBJ2-1; D may be TRBD1 or TRBD2 (6 bases each). This CDR3 contains 15 residues. From germline, CDR1 is SSHAT and CDR2 FNYEAQ (reference sequence). The CDR3 DNA reads as TGTGCTAGCAGCTTAGGGGGGAGCTATGGGAATGAGCAGTTCTTC. Protein product: CASSLGGSYGNEQFF.

This clone was observed once. The chain joins TRBV10-3 to TRBJ2-5; TRBD1 might be the D (6 bases). CDR1 is ENHRY, CDR2 SYGVKD, per germline. V shed 3 bases and J shed 5 bases, with 10 bases lying between them. The CDR3 covers 13 residues. The CDR3 DNA sequence: TGTGCCATCAGTGAAGGGGGTGGGGAGACCCAGTACTTC. Its protein is CAISEGGGETQYF.

The chain uses TRBV28 and TRBJ1-5; TRBD1 matches 9 bases. V lost 7 bases to trimming and J lost 5 bases; unmatched junction nucleotides: 6. The CDR3 is 14 residues long. The V gene's germline CDR1 is MDHEN and CDR2 SYDVKM. DNA of the CDR3: TGTGCCAGCACCAGTACAGGGGGCTATCAGCCCCAGCATTTT. As protein: CASTSTGGYQPQHF.

The sample holds a few counts of this clone. The chain has TRBV11-2 and TRBJ2-7, with D tentatively TRBD1 (6 bases). The germline V gene has CDR1 SGHAT and CDR2 FQNNGV. The length of the CDR3 is 13 residues. Trimming shortened V by 5 bases and J by 5 bases, and 13 bases separated the two germline ends. Written as DNA, the CDR3 is TGTGCCAGCAGCCCATACAGGGTCCACGAGCAGTACGTC. Amino acid sequence: CASSPYRVHEQYV.

V and J are TRBV28 and TRBJ2-3; D gene uncertain. V was trimmed by 6 bases and J by 3 bases, leaving 16 bases between them. Germline CDR1 and CDR2: MDHEN and SYDVKM. The CDR3 is made up of 15 amino acids. In DNA, the CDR3 is TGTGCCAGCAGGACGTCGGCAGCTGGGACAGATACGCAGTATTTT. Translated: CASRTSAAGTDTQYF.

V and J are TRBV19 and TRBJ1-5, with TRBD1 identical over 9 bases. J lost 4 bases, V lost 7 bases, and 8 bases had no gene match. The CDR3 has 15 residues. The germline gives CDR1 LNHDA, CDR2 SQIVND (reference sequence). CDR3 bases: TGTGCCAGTAATTTCGGGACAGGGTCGAATCAGCCCCAGCATTTT. This translates into CASNFGTGSNQPQHF.

The table lists this clone with a few counts. The chain is built from TRBV5-6 and TRBJ1-2; 8 nucleotides line up with TRBD1. After removal of 5 bases from V and 7 bases from J, the junction contained 7 bases not matched to a gene. Germline CDR1 is SGHDT and CDR2 is YYEEEE. The CDR3 consists of 13 residues. The CDR3 loop reads CASRTTGEGGYTF. The CDR3 DNA reads TGTGCCAGCAGAACGACAGGGGAAGGTGGCTACACCTTC.